The clone carrying this TCR beta chain was seen once. Its antigen is not known. The sample originates from a study of CD8 T cells in ankylosing spondylitis. Study conclusions and caveats: A CD8+ phenotype characterized the disease-linked clones, which were relatively rare in peripheral blood.

For TCR beta, libraries came from quantitative 5'-RACE with molecular barcodes. In TCRdb, the 5' RACE reads were re-called with MiXCR into one record per CDR3 protein. The sample contains some 180,000 distinct CDR3 sequences, roughly 18% of which appear only once. This CDR3 is 13 amino acids long. With 0 bases clipped from V and 6 bases from J, the junction kept 2 bases outside the gene matches. The germline V gene has CDR1 DFQATT and CDR2 SNEGSKA (reference sequence). The source is a male donor aged 5-30 years with ankylosing spondylitis or in good health (not recorded which). The chain carries TRBV20-1 and TRBJ2-7, with 10 positions matching TRBD2. The source material was blood, either unsorted or a sorted T cell fraction (not recorded which). DNA for the CDR3: TGCAGTGCTAGAGATAGCGGGGGGCGCGAGCAGTACTTC. Its translation: CSARDSGGREQYF.